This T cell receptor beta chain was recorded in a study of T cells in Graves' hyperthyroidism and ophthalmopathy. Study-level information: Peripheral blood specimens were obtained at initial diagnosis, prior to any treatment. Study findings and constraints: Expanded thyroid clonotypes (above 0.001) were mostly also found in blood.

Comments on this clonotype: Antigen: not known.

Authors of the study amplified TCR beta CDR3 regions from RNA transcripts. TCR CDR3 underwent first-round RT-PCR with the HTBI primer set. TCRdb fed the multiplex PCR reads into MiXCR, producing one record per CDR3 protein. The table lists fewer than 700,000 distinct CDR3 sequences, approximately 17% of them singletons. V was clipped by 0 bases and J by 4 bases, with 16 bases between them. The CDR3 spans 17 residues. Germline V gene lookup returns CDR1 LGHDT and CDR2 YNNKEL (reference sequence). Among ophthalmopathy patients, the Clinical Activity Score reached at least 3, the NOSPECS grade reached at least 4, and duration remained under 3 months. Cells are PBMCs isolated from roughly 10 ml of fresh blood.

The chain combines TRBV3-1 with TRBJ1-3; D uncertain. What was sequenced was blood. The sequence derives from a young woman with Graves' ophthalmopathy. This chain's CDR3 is CASSQDAWSSGGNTIYF. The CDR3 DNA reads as TGTGCCAGCAGCCAAGATGCGTGGAGCAGTGGAGGAAACACCATATATTTT. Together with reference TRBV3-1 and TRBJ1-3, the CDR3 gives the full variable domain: DTAVSQTPKYLVTQMGNDKSIKCEQNLGHDTMYWYKQDSKKFLKIMFSYNNKELIINETVPNRFSPKSPDKAHLNLHINSLELGDSAVYFCASSQDAWSSGGNTIYFGEGSWLTVV.